These 21 T cell receptor beta chains were sequenced from one sample in a study of breast tumors, draining lymph nodes, adjacent tissues. TCRdb ran MiXCR on the multiplex PCR reads and lists one entry per CDR3 protein. The sample contains some 130,000 distinct CDR3 sequences, 21% of which appear only once. The lymph nodes were axillary draining lymph nodes from breast cancer patients. Sequencing was done on a sample of axillary lymph node tissue. All receptors derive from a female donor with breast cancer. Some clones in this sample may be carry-over from other donors' samples.

Points on this clonotype: This may stem from a read error, because a much larger clone lies one nucleotide away. The V and J genes are TRBV10-1 and TRBJ2-1; D is unresolved. CDR3 length: 16 residues. Germline values: CDR1 WNHNN, CDR2 SYGVQD (reference sequence). In DNA form, the CDR3 reads TGCGCCAGCAGTGAGTCGGGGTCGGGTGAATACAATGAGCAGTCCTTC. Its protein product is CASSESGSGEYNEQSF.

This clonotype appeared many times. The rearrangement joins TRBV20-1 to TRBJ2-1, with TRBD2 matching over 8 bases. Per the germline V gene, CDR1 is DFQATT and CDR2 is SNEGSKA (reference sequence). V lost 1 base, J lost 4 bases, and 3 bases stayed unmatched. CDR3 length equals 14 residues. The CDR3 loop is CSARVLAGYNEQFF. CDR3 DNA: TGCAGTGCTAGAGTTCTAGCGGGTTACAATGAGCAGTTCTTC.

This clonotype was counted only a few times. The chain uses TRBV28 and TRBJ2-1; 8 positions agree with TRBD1. The CDR3 is made up of 12 amino acids. Germline lookup yields CDR1 MDHEN and CDR2 SYDVKM. V gave up 3 bases and J gave up 12 bases; unmatched junction bases: 4. In DNA, the CDR3 is TGTGCCAGCAGTTTTCCGGGACAGGCGCAGTTCTTC. Its protein product is CASSFPGQAQFF.

This clonotype was counted ten times or more. V and J are TRBV30 and TRBJ1-2, with a tentative D call TRBD1 (5 bases). V was clipped by 2 bases and J by 0 bases, with 16 bases between them. Germline V gene sequence: CDR1 GTSNPN, CDR2 SVGIG (reference sequence). The CDR3 runs 16 residues. The CDR3 sequence is CAWSPDSYHANYGYTF. Written as DNA, the CDR3 is TGTGCCTGGAGTCCTGACAGCTACCATGCTAACTATGGCTACACCTTC.

Regarding this clonotype: A much more abundant neighbour one base away suggests this may be a read error. The chain has TRBV12-3 or TRBV12-4 and TRBJ2-7; D ambiguous. This CDR3 has 11 residues. CDR3 loop: CAGSHRYEQYF. CDR3 bases: TGTGCCGGCAGCCACCGGTACGAGCAGTACTTC.

This clonotype was detected many times. This chain joins TRBV4-2 and TRBJ1-2; D is perhaps TRBD1 (6 bases). V was clipped by 1 base and J by 6 bases, with 12 bases between them. This CDR3 is built from 14 residues. From germline, CDR1 is LGHNA and CDR2 YNFKEQ. The CDR3 is CASSQVNTGNGYTF. Here the CDR3 DNA reads TGTGCCAGCAGCCAAGTTAATACAGGGAATGGCTACACCTTC.

This clonotype was counted many times. The chain has TRBV30 and TRBJ2-7; 11 nucleotides match TRBD2. V lost 1 base to trimming and J lost 0 bases; unmatched junction nucleotides: 2. This CDR3 is 15 amino acids long. Germline V gene lookup returns CDR1 GTSNPN and CDR2 SVGIG (reference sequence). Here the CDR3 reads CAWSGLAGSSYEQYF. The CDR3 bases are TGTGCCTGGAGTGGACTAGCGGGGAGCTCCTACGAGCAGTACTTC.

Turning to this clonotype: A much larger clone lies one base from this, so it may be a read error. The V gene is TRBV20-1, the J gene TRBJ2-1; 7 bases are a match to TRBD2. Per germline, CDR1 DFQATT and CDR2 SNEGSKA (reference sequence). The CDR3 sequence is 14 residues long. The chain's CDR3 is CSALSGRSYNEQSF. In nucleotides, the CDR3 is TGCAGTGCTCTCTCCGGGAGGTCCTACAATGAGCAGTCCTTC.

As concerns this clonotype: A much larger clone is a single base away; this may be a read error. The genes are TRBV19 and TRBJ1-6, with TRBD1 matching over 8 bases. CDR1 is LNHDA and CDR2 is SQIVND in the germline V gene (reference sequence). The CDR3 sequence is 14 residues long. The CDR3 region is CASRPGQDISPLNF. The CDR3 region has the DNA TGTGCCAGTAGACCGGGACAGGATATTTCACCCCTCAACTTT.

As concerns this clonotype: This clone may be a read error of a much larger clone one base away. J is TRBJ2-7 and V is TRBV5-6, with a possible D match to TRBD2 (7 bases). The germline V gene has CDR1 SGHDT and CDR2 YYEEEE. The CDR3 consists of 15 residues. CDR3 nucleotide sequence: TGTGCCAGCAGCTTGGTAGGGGGGGACTCCTACGAGCAGTGCTTC. Translated, it gives CASSLVGGDSYEQCF. The whole variable domain, remainder taken from reference TRBV5-6 and TRBJ2-7, is DAGVTQSPTHLIKTRGQQVTLRCSPKSGHDTVSWYQQALGQGPQFIFQYYEEEERQRGNFPDRFSGHQFPNYSSELNVNALLLGDSALYLCASSLVGGDSYEQCFGPGTRLTVT.

Many counts were recorded for this clonotype. The V and J genes are TRBV20-1 and TRBJ2-1, with 7 bases fitting TRBD2. V lost 1 base, J lost 4 bases, and 4 bases stayed unmatched. In germline, CDR1 is DFQATT, CDR2 SNEGSKA (reference sequence). The CDR3 spans 14 residues. This chain's CDR3 is CSARVASGYNEQFF. The DNA for the CDR3 is TGCAGTGCTAGAGTCGCTAGCGGATACAATGAGCAGTTCTTC.

This clonotype was seen a handful of times. The J gene is TRBJ1-5, the V gene TRBV4-1; D is undetermined. The V gene lost 5 bases and the J gene lost 1 base, with 9 bases spanning the gap. The CDR3 covers 14 residues. Germline lookup yields CDR1 MGHRA and CDR2 YSYEKL. The CDR3 sequence is CASSTLHSNQPQHF. As DNA, the CDR3 is TGCGCCAGCAGCACCCTCCACAGCAATCAGCCCCAGCATTTT.

This clonotype was detected ten times or more. The chain links TRBV11-2 to TRBJ2-7; D is perhaps TRBD1 (6 bases). The germline V and J ends were trimmed by 2 bases and 5 bases, with 13 bases remaining between them. The V gene's germline CDR1 is SGHAT and CDR2 FQNNGV. The length of the CDR3 is 14 residues. The CDR3 nucleotides read TGTGCCAGCAGCTTAACAGGGCCCACCGACGAGCAGTACTTC. Translation: CASSLTGPTDEQYF. Looking up the rest from reference TRBV11-2 and TRBJ2-7 gives the full variable domain: EAGVAQSPRYKIIEKRQSVAFWCNPISGHATLYWYQQILGQGPKLLIQFQNNGVVDDSQLPKDRFSAERLKGVDSTLKIQPAKLEDSAVYLCASSLTGPTDEQYFGPGTRLTVT.

Details on this clonotype: A much larger clone differs from this one at a single base, so this may be a read error. The chain links TRBV2 to TRBJ2-5; D remains unclear. Per the germline V gene, CDR1 is SNHLY and CDR2 is FYNNEI. The CDR3 extends over 13 amino acids. The CDR3 sequence: CASSDRLQEAQYF. The CDR3 bases are TGTGCCAGCAGTGACAGATTACAAGAGGCCCAGTACTTC. The variable domain in full, with the rest retrieved from reference TRBV2 and TRBJ2-5, is EPEVTQTPSHQVTQMGQEVILRCVPISNHLYFYWYRQILGQKVEFLVSFYNNEISEKSEIFDDQFSVERPDGSNFTLKIRSTKLEDSAMYFCASSDRLQEAQYFGPGTRLLVL.

Points on this clonotype: Possible read error: a much larger clone is one base away. V and J are TRBV2 and TRBJ2-1, with D unresolved. Germline CDR1 SNHLY, CDR2 FYNNEI. CDR3 length: 15 residues. The DNA of the CDR3 is TGTGCCAGCGGTGACCGGCGATACTCCTACAATGAGCAGTTCTTC. Protein product: CASGDRRYSYNEQFF.

V usage is TRBV11-3 and J usage is TRBJ2-3, with D unresolved. The CDR3 extends over 15 amino acids. Trimming took off 4 bases at V and 3 bases at J, with 14 bases between the two ends. Germline assignment: CDR1 SGHNT and CDR2 YENEEA. This chain's CDR3 is CASSSLGLGTDTQYF. The DNA for the CDR3 is TGTGCCAGCAGCTCCCTGGGTCTAGGAACAGATACGCAGTATTTT.

This clonotype showed up just a few times. Since a much larger clone is just one base distant, this may be a read error. V gene TRBV5-1 combines with J gene TRBJ2-1; TRBD2 aligns across 8 bases. The CDR3 contains 15 residues. Germline V gene sequence: CDR1 SGHRS, CDR2 YFSETQ. V trimming: 5 bases; J trimming: 8 bases; junction bases outside the gene matches: 12. CDR3 loop: CASRPPGLETDEQFF. The CDR3 coding sequence is TGCGCCAGCAGACCTCCGGGACTAGAGACGGATGAGCAGTTCTTC.

The chain joins TRBV27 to TRBJ2-3, with 7 bases fitting TRBD2. Germline V gives CDR1 MNHEY, CDR2 SMNVEV (reference sequence). V lost 3 bases and J lost 2; bases outside the gene matches: 5. The CDR3 loop spans 15 amino acids. The CDR3 DNA reads as TGTGCCAGCAGTTTCGGGACTACCCTCACAGATACGCAGTATTTT. Amino acids: CASSFGTTLTDTQYF.

This clonotype came up many times. The chain is built from TRBV7-8 and TRBJ2-2, with 14 bases identical to TRBD2. CDR1 is SGHVS, CDR2 FQNEAQ, per germline. V gave up 5 bases and J gave up 7 bases; unmatched junction bases: 6. This CDR3 has 16 residues. The CDR3 reads CASSGGLAGVHGELFF. CDR3 sequence (DNA): TGTGCCAGCAGCGGGGGACTAGCGGGAGTTCACGGGGAGCTGTTTTTT. Using reference TRBV7-8 and TRBJ2-2 for the parts outside the CDR3, the full variable domain is GAGVSQSPRYKVAKRGQDVALRCDPISGHVSLFWYQQALGQGPEFLTYFQNEAQLDKSGLPSDRFFAERPEGSVSTLKIQRTQQEDSAVYLCASSGGLAGVHGELFFGEGSRLTVL.

This clonotype occurred many times. The CDR3 here is CSASYSGISYNEQFF. CDR3 coding DNA: TGCAGTGCTTCGTATAGCGGCATCTCCTACAATGAGCAGTTCTTC. The V and J genes are TRBV20-1 and TRBJ2-1; tentative D call: TRBD2 (6 bases). The CDR3 sequence is 15 residues long. Deletions cut 5 bases from V and 0 bases from J, with 14 bases between. From germline, CDR1 is DFQATT and CDR2 SNEGSKA (reference sequence).

This clonotype was detected many times. The rearrangement uses TRBV20-1 and TRBJ1-6; 10 bases line up with TRBD1. The CDR3 has 14 residues. In germline, CDR1 is DFQATT, CDR2 SNEGSKA (reference sequence). V was pared by 6 bases and J by 10 bases, with 9 bases of the junction left unmatched. CDR3 amino acids: CSALPGQGQSPLHF. The CDR3 bases are TGCAGTGCGCTCCCGGGACAGGGGCAGTCACCCCTCCACTTT.